These 13 T cell receptor beta chains originate from one sample sequenced in a study of T cell repertoires in aging, cancer and after chemotherapy. TCR beta rearrangements were amplified from peripheral blood genomic DNA. Multiplex touch-down PCR with TRB-A/B primers amplified rearranged V-D-J TRB sequences. Via MiXCR, TCRdb re-called the multiplex PCR reads, giving one row per CDR3 protein. The sample holds some 1,900 distinct CDR3 sequences, roughly a fifth seen once. Specimen: blood. These receptors originate from a human donor with a solid tumor.

This clonotype is categorized as medium-sized. The chain recombines TRBV27 with TRBJ2-2; no clear D gene. Germline CDR1 is MNHEY and CDR2 is SMNVEV (reference sequence). This CDR3 has 13 amino acids. V lost 5 bases and J lost 4, with 8 bases in between. The CDR3 DNA reads TGTGCCAGCAGTCTTTTTCGCACCGGGGAGCTGTTTTTT. Translated: CASSLFRTGELFF.

In its sample, this clonotype is medium-sized. The chain carries TRBV15 and TRBJ2-1; 12 nucleotides align to TRBD2. This CDR3 has 18 residues. Germline V gene lookup returns CDR1 LNHNV and CDR2 YYDKDF (reference sequence). V was pared by 3 bases and J by 0 bases, with 6 bases of the junction left unmatched. The CDR3 sequence is CATSSGLAGSSSYNEQFF. The CDR3 DNA follows: TGTGCCACCAGCAGTGGACTAGCGGGATCAAGCTCCTACAATGAGCAGTTCTTC.

The table lists this clonotype with a few counts. The rearrangement joins TRBV20-1 to TRBJ1-6; the D gene is possibly TRBD1 (5 bases). From germline, CDR1 is DFQATT and CDR2 SNEGSKA (reference sequence). The length of the CDR3 is 18 residues. Trimming shortened V by 5 bases and J by 7 bases, and 27 bases separated the two germline ends. The CDR3 DNA is TGCAGTGCTCCTTTCGCGGGGGTGACAAACGTACGAAATTCACCCCTCCACTTT. This gives the protein CSAPFAGVTNVRNSPLHF.

The chain couples TRBV5-1 to TRBJ2-3, with 10 bases matching TRBD2. This CDR3 region has 16 residues. Germline lookup yields CDR1 SGHRS and CDR2 YFSETQ. The J segment lost 2 bases and the V segment lost 4 bases, leaving 7 bases of the junction unmatched. The DNA of the CDR3 is TGCGCCAGCAGCGAAAGACTAGCGGGCCTCACAGATACGCAGTATTTT. The encoded protein is CASSERLAGLTDTQYF.

In its sample, this clonotype is medium-sized. The J gene is TRBJ2-7, the V gene TRBV29-1; no clear D gene. There are 13 residues in the CDR3. V was pared by 4 bases and J by 0 bases, with 10 bases between. Germline CDR1 SQVTM, CDR2 ANQGSEA. The CDR3 DNA sequence: TGCAGCGTTGCCGGCGGCAGCTCCTACGAGCAGTACTTC. Its translation is CSVAGGSSYEQYF.

This chain joins TRBV2 and TRBJ2-2; 9 bases are a match to TRBD2. Germline CDR1 reads SNHLY; CDR2 reads FYNNEI. Trimming at V came to 4 bases and at J to 4 bases, leaving 4 bases not matched to a gene. CDR3 length equals 15 residues. DNA for the CDR3: TGTGCCAGCAGTGGTAGCGGGAGAGGCACCGGGGAGCTGTTTTTT. Protein: CASSGSGRGTGELFF.

Sample share makes this clonotype medium-sized. The chain combines TRBV10-3 with TRBJ2-1; TRBD2 matches at 9 bases. There are 16 residues in the CDR3. V lost 4 bases and J lost 5; bases outside the gene matches: 9. Germline CDR1 and CDR2: ENHRY and SYGVKD. CDR3: CAISGTGTSSHNEQFF. CDR3 bases: TGTGCCATCAGTGGGACCGGGACTAGCAGCCACAATGAGCAGTTCTTC.

The V call is TRBV27, the J call TRBJ2-1; D possibly corresponds to TRBD2 (5 bases). CDR1 and CDR2 from the germline V gene are MNHEY and SMNVEV (reference sequence). The CDR3 consists of 14 residues. V lost 5 bases to trimming and J lost 4 bases, with 12 bases between them. CDR3 sequence: CASSPGLSYNEQFF. As DNA, the CDR3 is TGTGCCAGCAGTCCCGGACTCTCGTACAATGAGCAGTTCTTC.

The V gene is TRBV5-5, the J gene TRBJ2-3; 8 nucleotides align to TRBD1. Trimming cost V 4 bases and J 4 bases; bases outside gene matches: 11. Germline assignment: CDR1 SGHKS and CDR2 YYEKEE (reference sequence). The CDR3 spans 16 residues. As DNA, the CDR3 is TGTGCCAGCAGCCAGACCGGGACAGGTAGCGCAGATACGCAGTATTTT. Its protein is CASSQTGTGSADTQYF.

This clonotype is medium-sized. The junction departs from the called germline gene at one end, perhaps through a read error. The J gene is TRBJ1-2, the V gene TRBV7-6; D ambiguous. Looked up from germline, CDR1 is SGHVS and CDR2 is FNYEAQ. There are 16 residues in the CDR3. The CDR3 spells CASSVAPEHLFSGYTF. CDR3 in DNA: TGTGCCAGCAGCGTAGCCCCGGAACATCTTTTTTCTGGCTACACCTTC.

The chain combines TRBV6-2 or TRBV6-3 with TRBJ1-1; 10 nucleotides agree with TRBD1. The CDR3 spans 15 residues. V lost 6 bases, J lost 3 bases, and 7 bases stayed unmatched. Looked up from germline, CDR1 is MNHEY and CDR2 is SVGEGT. CDR3 in amino acids: CASSQLGTGDTEAFF. DNA of the CDR3: TGTGCCAGCAGCCAGCTAGGGACAGGGGACACTGAAGCTTTCTTT.

As regards this clonotype: The germline gene is not matched at one end of the junction; a read error may be the cause. The chain combines TRBV10-3 with TRBJ1-3; D is undetermined. The CDR3 loop spans 13 amino acids. The germline gives CDR1 ENHRY, CDR2 SYGVKD. In DNA, the CDR3 is TGCGCCAGCAGTGAGTCGGTTGGAAACACCATATATTTT. Translated, it gives CASSESVGNTIYF.

This clonotype is medium-sized. The V call is TRBV20-1, the J call TRBJ1-5; D remains ambiguous. Germline CDR1 and CDR2: DFQATT and SNEGSKA (reference sequence). The CDR3 spans 12 residues. V lost 2 bases, J lost 1 base, and 3 bases lay in between. CDR3 in amino acids: CSARHSNQPQHF. CDR3 nucleotides: TGCAGTGCTAGACACAGCAATCAGCCCCAGCATTTT.